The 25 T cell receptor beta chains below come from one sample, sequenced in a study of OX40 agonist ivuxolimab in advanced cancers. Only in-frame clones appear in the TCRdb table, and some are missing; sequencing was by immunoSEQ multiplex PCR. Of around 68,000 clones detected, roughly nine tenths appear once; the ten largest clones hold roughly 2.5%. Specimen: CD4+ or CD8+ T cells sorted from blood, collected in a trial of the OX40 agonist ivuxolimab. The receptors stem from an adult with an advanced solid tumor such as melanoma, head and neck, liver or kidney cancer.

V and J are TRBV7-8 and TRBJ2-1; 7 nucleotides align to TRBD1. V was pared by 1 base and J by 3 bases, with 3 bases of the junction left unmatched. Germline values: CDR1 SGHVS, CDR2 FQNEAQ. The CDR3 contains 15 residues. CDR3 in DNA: TGTGCCAGCAGCTTAGGGGGACAGATCTACAATGAGCAGTTCTTC. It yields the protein CASSLGGQIYNEQFF.

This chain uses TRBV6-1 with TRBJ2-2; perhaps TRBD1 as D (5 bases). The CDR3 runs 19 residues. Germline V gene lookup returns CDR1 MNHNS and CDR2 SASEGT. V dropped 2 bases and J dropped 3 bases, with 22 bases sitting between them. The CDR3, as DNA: TGTGCCAGCAGTGAAAGGACCCTCCCCGTCGGCAGGGACACCGGGGAGCTGTTTTTT. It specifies CASSERTLPVGRDTGELFF.

Here the CDR3 DNA reads TGTGCCAGTAGTAGTTCACTAGCCACAGATACGCAGTATTTT. Translated: CASSSSLATDTQYF. J is TRBJ2-3 and V is TRBV19, with a weak D call TRBD2 (6 bases). The CDR3 totals 14 residues. Germline values: CDR1 LNHDA, CDR2 SQIVND (reference sequence). V gave up 4 bases and J gave up 2 bases, with 10 bases separating them.

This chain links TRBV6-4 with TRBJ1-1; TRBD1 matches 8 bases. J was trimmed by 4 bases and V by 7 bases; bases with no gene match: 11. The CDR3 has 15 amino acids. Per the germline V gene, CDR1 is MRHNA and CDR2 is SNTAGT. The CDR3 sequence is CASKVTGTGLTEAFF. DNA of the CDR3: TGTGCCAGCAAGGTAACCGGGACAGGCCTCACTGAAGCTTTCTTT.

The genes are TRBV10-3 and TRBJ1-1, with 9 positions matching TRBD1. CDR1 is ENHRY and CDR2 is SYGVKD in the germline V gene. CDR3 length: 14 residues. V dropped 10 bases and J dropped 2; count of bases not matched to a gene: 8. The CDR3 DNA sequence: TGTGCCACTGATAGGGGACAGGGCAACACTGAAGCTTTCTTT. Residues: CATDRGQGNTEAFF.

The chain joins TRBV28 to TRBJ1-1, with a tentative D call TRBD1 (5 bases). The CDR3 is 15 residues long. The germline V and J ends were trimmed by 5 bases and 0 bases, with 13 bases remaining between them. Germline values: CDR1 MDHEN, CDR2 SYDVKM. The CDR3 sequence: CASSPPGVMNTEAFF. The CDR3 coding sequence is TGTGCCAGCAGTCCCCCGGGGGTCATGAACACTGAAGCTTTCTTT.

The chain's CDR3 is CASSDWRAAFF. The CDR3 nucleotides read TGTGCCAGCAGTGACTGGAGAGCAGCTTTCTTT. The chain recombines TRBV25-1 with TRBJ1-1; unclear D gene. The CDR3 runs 11 residues. V lost 3 bases to trimming and J lost 10 bases, with 9 bases between them. Per germline, CDR1 MGHDK and CDR2 SYGVNS. Looking up the rest from reference TRBV25-1 and TRBJ1-1 gives the full variable domain: EADIYQTPRYLVIGTGKKITLECSQTMGHDKMYWYQQDPGMELHLIHYSYGVNSTEKGDLSSESTVSRIRTEHFPLTLESARPSHTSQYLCASSDWRAAFFGQGTRLTVV.

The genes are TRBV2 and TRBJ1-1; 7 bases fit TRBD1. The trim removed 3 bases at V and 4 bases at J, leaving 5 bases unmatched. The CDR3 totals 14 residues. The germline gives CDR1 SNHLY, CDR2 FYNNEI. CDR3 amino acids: CASSEAGGGTEAFF. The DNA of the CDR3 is TGTGCCAGCAGTGAGGCAGGGGGAGGCACTGAAGCTTTCTTT.

This CDR3 reads CASSLGGSSSYEQYF. CDR3 bases: TGTGCCAGCAGCTTAGGGGGTTCTAGCTCCTACGAGCAGTACTTC. The V gene is TRBV7-8, the J gene TRBJ2-7, with unresolved D. CDR3 length equals 15 residues. Germline V lookup: CDR1 SGHVS, CDR2 FQNEAQ. V lost 1 base to trimming and J lost 0 bases, with 10 bases between them.

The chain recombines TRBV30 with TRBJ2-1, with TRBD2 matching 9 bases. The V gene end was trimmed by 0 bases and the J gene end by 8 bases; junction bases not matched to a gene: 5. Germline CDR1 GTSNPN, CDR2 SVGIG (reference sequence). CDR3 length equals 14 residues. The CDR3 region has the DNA TGTGCCTGGAGTGTATGGGTAGCGGGAGATGAGCAGTTCTTC. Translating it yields CAWSVWVAGDEQFF.

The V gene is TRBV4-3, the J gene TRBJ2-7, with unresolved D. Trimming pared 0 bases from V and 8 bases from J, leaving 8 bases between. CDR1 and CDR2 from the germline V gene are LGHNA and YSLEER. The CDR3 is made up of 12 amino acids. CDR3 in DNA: TGCGCCAGCAGCCAAGATCTCGGACAGCAGTACTTC. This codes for CASSQDLGQQYF.

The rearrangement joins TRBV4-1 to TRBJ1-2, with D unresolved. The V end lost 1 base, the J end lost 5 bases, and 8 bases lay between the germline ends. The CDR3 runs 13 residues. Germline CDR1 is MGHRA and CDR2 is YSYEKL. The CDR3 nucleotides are TGCGCCAGCAGCCAAGTGGGGTTATATGGCTACACCTTC. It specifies CASSQVGLYGYTF.

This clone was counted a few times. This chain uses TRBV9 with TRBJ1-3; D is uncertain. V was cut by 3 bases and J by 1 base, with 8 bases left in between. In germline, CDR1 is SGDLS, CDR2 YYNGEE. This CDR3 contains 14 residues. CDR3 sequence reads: CASSGRSSGNTIYF. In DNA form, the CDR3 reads TGTGCCAGCAGCGGACGGTCATCTGGAAACACCATATATTTT.

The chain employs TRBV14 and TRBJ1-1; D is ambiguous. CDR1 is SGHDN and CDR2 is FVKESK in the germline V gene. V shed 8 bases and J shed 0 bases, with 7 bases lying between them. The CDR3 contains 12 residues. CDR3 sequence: CASAGMNTEAFF. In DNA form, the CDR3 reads TGTGCCAGCGCAGGTATGAACACTGAAGCTTTCTTT.

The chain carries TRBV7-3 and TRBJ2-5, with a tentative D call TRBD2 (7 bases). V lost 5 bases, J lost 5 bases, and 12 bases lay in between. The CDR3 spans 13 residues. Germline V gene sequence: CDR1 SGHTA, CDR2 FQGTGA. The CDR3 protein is CASSPGGPETQYF. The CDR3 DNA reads TGTGCCAGCAGCCCCGGGGGGCCCGAGACCCAGTACTTC.

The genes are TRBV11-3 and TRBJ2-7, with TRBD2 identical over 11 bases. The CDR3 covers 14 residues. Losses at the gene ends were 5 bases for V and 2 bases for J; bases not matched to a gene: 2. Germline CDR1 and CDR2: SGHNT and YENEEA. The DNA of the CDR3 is TGTGCCAGCAGCACGGGACTAGCGGCCTACGAGCAGTACTTC. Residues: CASSTGLAAYEQYF.

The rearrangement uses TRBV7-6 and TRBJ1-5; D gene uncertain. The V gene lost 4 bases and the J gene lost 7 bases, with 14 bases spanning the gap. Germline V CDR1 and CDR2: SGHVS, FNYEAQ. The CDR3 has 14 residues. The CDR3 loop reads CASSSTTIGQPQHF. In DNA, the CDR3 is TGTGCCAGCAGCTCAACAACGATAGGACAGCCCCAGCATTTT.

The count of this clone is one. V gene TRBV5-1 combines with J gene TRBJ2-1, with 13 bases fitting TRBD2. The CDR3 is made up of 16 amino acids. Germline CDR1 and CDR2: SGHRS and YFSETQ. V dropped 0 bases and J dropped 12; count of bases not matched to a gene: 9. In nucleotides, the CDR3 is TGCGCCAGCAGCTTGGGAGGACTAGCGGGAGAGAGGGTGCAGTTCTTC. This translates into CASSLGGLAGERVQFF.

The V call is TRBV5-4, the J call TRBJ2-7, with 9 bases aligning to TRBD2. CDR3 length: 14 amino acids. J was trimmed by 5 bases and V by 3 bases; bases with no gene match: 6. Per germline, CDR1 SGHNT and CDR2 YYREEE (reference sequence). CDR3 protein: CASSSVSGSNEQYF. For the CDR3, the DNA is TGTGCCAGCAGCTCGGTTAGCGGGAGTAACGAGCAGTACTTC.

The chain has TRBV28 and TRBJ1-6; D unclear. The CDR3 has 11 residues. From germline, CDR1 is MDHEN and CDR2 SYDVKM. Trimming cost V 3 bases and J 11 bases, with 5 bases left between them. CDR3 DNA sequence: TGTGCCAGCAGTTTGAAACCACCCCTCCACTTT. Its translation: CASSLKPPLHF.

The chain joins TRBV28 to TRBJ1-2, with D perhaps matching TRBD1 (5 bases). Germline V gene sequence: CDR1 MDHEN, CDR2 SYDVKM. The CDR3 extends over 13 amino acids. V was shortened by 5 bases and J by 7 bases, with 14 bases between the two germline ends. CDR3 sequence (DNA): TGTGCCAGCAGTACTCAGGGAGTCGGTGGCTACACCTTC. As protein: CASSTQGVGGYTF.

CDR3 coding DNA: TGTGCCTGGGGAGACGGATCAAGCTCTGGAAACACCATATATTTT. This translates into CAWGDGSSSGNTIYF. The rearrangement joins TRBV30 to TRBJ1-3, with D uncertain. Germline CDR1 GTSNPN, CDR2 SVGIG (reference sequence). The CDR3 is 15 residues long. V lost 5 bases to trimming and J lost 0 bases, with 14 bases between them.

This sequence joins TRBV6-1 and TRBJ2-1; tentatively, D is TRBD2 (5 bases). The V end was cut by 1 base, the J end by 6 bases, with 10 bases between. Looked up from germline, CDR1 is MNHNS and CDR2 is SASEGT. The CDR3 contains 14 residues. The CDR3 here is CASSEVLARNEQFF. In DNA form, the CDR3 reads TGTGCCAGCAGTGAAGTATTAGCGCGCAATGAGCAGTTCTTC.

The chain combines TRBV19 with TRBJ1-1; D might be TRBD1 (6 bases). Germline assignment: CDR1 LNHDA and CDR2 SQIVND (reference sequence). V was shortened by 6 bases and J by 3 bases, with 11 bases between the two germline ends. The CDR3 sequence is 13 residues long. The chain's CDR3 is CASRDRTDTEAFF. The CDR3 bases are TGTGCCAGTAGAGACAGGACCGACACTGAAGCTTTCTTT. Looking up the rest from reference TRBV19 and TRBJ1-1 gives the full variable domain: DGGITQSPKYLFRKEGQNVTLSCEQNLNHDAMYWYRQDPGQGLRLIYYSQIVNDFQKGDIAEGYSVSREKKESFPLTVTSAQKNPTAFYLCASRDRTDTEAFFGQGTRLTVV.

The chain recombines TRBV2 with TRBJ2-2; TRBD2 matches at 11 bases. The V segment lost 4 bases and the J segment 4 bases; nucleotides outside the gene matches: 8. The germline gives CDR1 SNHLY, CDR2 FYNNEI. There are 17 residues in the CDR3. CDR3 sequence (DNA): TGTGCCAGCAGTGTTACTAGCGGGGGATGGGGCACCGGGGAGCTGTTTTTT. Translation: CASSVTSGGWGTGELFF. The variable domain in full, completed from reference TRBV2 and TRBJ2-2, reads EPEVTQTPSHQVTQMGQEVILRCVPISNHLYFYWYRQILGQKVEFLVSFYNNEISEKSEIFDDQFSVERPDGSNFTLKIRSTKLEDSAMYFCASSVTSGGWGTGELFFGEGSRLTVL.